This T cell receptor beta chain was captured in a study of technical replicates of blood from four donors. Trimming removed 7 bases at V and 2 bases at J, with 11 bases between. The CDR3 runs 13 residues. Germline V CDR1 and CDR2: LNHDA, SQIVND (reference sequence). TCRdb keeps only in-frame clones here, not all; method: immunoSEQ multiplex PCR. The data contain tens of thousands of clones, 90% of them seen just once; the ten biggest clones take up approximately 4.6%. This clonotype originated in a human donor in good health. Some clones in this sample may be carry-over from other donors' samples. Sequencing used PBMCs. The rearrangement links TRBV19 to TRBJ1-2, with a possible D match to TRBD1 (6 bases). For the CDR3, the DNA is TGTGCCAGTAAGGCGCAGGGGAACTATGGCTACACCTTC. Encoded protein: CASKAQGNYGYTF. Together with reference TRBV19 and TRBJ1-2, the CDR3 gives the full variable domain: DGGITQSPKYLFRKEGQNVTLSCEQNLNHDAMYWYRQDPGQGLRLIYYSQIVNDFQKGDIAEGYSVSREKKESFPLTVTSAQKNPTAFYLCASKAQGNYGYTFGSGTRLTVV.